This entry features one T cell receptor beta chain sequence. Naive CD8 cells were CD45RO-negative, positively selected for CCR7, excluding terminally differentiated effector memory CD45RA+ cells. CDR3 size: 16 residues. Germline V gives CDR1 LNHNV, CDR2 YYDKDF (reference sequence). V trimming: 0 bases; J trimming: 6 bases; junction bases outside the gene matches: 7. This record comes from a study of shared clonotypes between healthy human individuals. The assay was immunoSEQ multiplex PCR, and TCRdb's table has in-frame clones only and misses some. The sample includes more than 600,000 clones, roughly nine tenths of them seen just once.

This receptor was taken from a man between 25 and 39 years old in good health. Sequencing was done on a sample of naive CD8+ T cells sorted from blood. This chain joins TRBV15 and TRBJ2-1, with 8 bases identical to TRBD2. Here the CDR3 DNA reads TGTGCCACCAGCAGAGAGCTAGCGGGTGGGTCCAATGAGCAGTTCTTC. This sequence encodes CATSRELAGGSNEQFF.